This paragraph covers one TCR beta chain sequence. Its antigen target is currently unknown. Base-call qualities are not available, and no considerably larger clone is one nucleotide away. V has 3 bases trimmed and J has 0 bases trimmed; junction bases matching no gene number 9. The CDR3 spans 18 residues, from the cysteine through the phenylalanine. This entry keeps only the CDR3 DNA: 54 bases, framed from base 1. Reading the germline V gene (reference sequence) gives CDR1 LGHDT and CDR2 YNNKEL. This entry is derived from a study of blood T cell repertoires in COVID-19 (dated by TCRdb to the early 2020s). With regard to the full study: Samples from collaborators originated in the United States, Italy and Spain and spanned both the acute and convalescent phases of COVID-19. The prospective study material was composed of cDNA or gDNA derived from T cells, B-cell-depleted T cells, or PBMCs. Deeply sampled blood TCRbeta repertoires from subjects exposed to, actively infected with, or recovered from COVID-19 were included in the dataset. The repertoires were released in a freely available public database meant as a resource for research on the immune response to SARS-CoV-2. Samples were obtained from the ongoing ImmuneRACE study (first 160 participants) and from some 1,300 subjects provided by 6 global collaborators. The sample metadata nearly always contained a de-identified subject ID, COVID-19 status, age in years and sex. Where available, HLA class I and class II types were taken from metadata supplied by the sample provider and were not determined by assay-based typing.

Overall results and qualifications from the work: The amount of clinical and demographic metadata varied by source and participant and was provided uncurated.

Whole blood was collected in K2EDTA tubes by collaborating institutions according to the institutions' own protocols. For TCRbeta analysis, collaborators shipped samples as frozen whole blood, isolated PBMCs, or DNA extracted from either of those sample types. TCRbeta CDR3 regions were amplified from genomic DNA by means of the immunoSEQ Assay, a bias-controlled multiplex PCR. As for the original processing: The number of nucleated cells in each sample was estimated from the amplification of reference gene primers within the assay. Sequence reads were collapsed and filtered to measure the absolute abundance of every unique TCRbeta CDR3 rearrangement. Productive Simpson clonality was computed per sample as the square root of Simpson's diversity index over productive rearrangements. Drawn from immuneACCESS, this table holds only the in-frame rearrangements with V and J called that TCRdb kept. Clones are partly lost; checked studies trace under half to an unresolved V gene and leave the rest unexplained. V, J and clone size were drawn from that table, and D and trimming were deduced from the DNA. Present in this sample are under 250,000 clones, roughly 83% of which were seen just once. The ten largest clones take up 2% to 3% of the sample.

The clonotype was recovered from a woman between 65 and 79 years old with active or convalescent COVID-19. Sequencing used peripheral blood. Recombination connected TRBV3-1 (or the pseudogene TRBV3-2) to TRBJ2-1; 9 of the junction bases match TRBD2. The CDR3 region: CASSHQGLAGSSYNEQFF. Here is the DNA: TGTGCCAGCAGCCACCAGGGGCTAGCGGGGAGCTCCTACAATGAGCAGTTCTTC.